The 11 T cell receptor beta chains below come from one sample, sequenced in a study of shared clonotypes between healthy human individuals. Some clones are missing from TCRdb's copy, which holds only in-frame ones; the method was immunoSEQ multiplex PCR. The data hold a few million clones, with 93% observed a single time. The specimen sequenced was naive CD4+ T cells from PBMCs. As to subset: CD45RA+ positively selected. The source of these receptors is a man aged 18 to 30 in good health. Some clones in this sample may be carry-over from other donors' samples.

The chain links TRBV2 to TRBJ2-1; D is undetermined. The CDR3 has 12 amino acids. The V gene lost 7 bases and the J gene lost 6 bases, with 10 bases spanning the gap. The germline CDR1 and CDR2 sequences are SNHLY and FYNNEI. The CDR3 region has the DNA TGTGCCAGCAAGAAGCTTTCCAATGAGCAGTTCTTC. Translating it yields CASKKLSNEQFF.

The J gene is TRBJ2-3, the V gene TRBV28, with 9 bases identical to TRBD1. Germline V gene data show CDR1 as MDHEN and CDR2 as SYDVKM. Trimming took 4 bases from V and 8 from J; bases not matched to a gene: 13. The CDR3 sequence is 16 residues long. The CDR3 sequence: CASSSTGQGKAGTQYF. The CDR3 DNA reads TGTGCCAGCAGTTCCACGGGACAGGGTAAAGCAGGTACGCAGTATTTT.

The gene calls are TRBV5-8 and TRBJ2-3; D not certain. CDR1 and CDR2 from the germline V gene are SGHTS and YDEGEE. The CDR3 is made up of 13 amino acids. V was cut by 0 bases and J by 2 bases, with 4 bases left in between. DNA for the CDR3: TGTGCCAGCAGCTTGGACTACACAGATACGCAGTATTTT. This gives the protein CASSLDYTDTQYF.

The J gene is TRBJ1-1, the V gene TRBV7-3, with a tentative D call TRBD1 (5 bases). CDR1 and CDR2 (germline): SGHTA, FQGTGA. The V gene lost 5 bases and the J gene lost 4 bases, with 14 bases spanning the gap. The CDR3 extends over 14 amino acids. CDR3 sequence: CASSQRGGTTEAFF. CDR3 nucleotide sequence: TGTGCCAGCAGCCAAAGGGGAGGGACCACTGAAGCTTTCTTT.

This sequence joins TRBV19 and TRBJ1-5; D is perhaps TRBD1 (5 bases). CDR3 length equals 16 residues. V dropped 10 bases and J dropped 0 bases, with 19 bases sitting between them. Looked up from germline, CDR1 is LNHDA and CDR2 is SQIVND (reference sequence). CDR3 amino acids: CATTDHGVHSNQPQHF. The CDR3 nucleotides are TGTGCCACGACAGATCACGGGGTTCATAGCAATCAGCCCCAGCATTTT.

This chain connects TRBV19 to TRBJ1-1; D is possibly TRBD1 (5 bases). The germline CDR1 and CDR2 sequences are LNHDA and SQIVND (reference sequence). The CDR3 length is 15 residues. Trimming left V 3 bases short and J 0 bases short, with 11 bases between. The CDR3 loop is CASSIAGSVNTEAFF. CDR3 in DNA: TGTGCCAGTAGTATTGCAGGGTCGGTGAACACTGAAGCTTTCTTT.

The chain couples TRBV7-3 to TRBJ2-3; possibly TRBD1 or TRBD2 for D (6 bases each). Germline loops: CDR1 SGHTA, CDR2 FQGTGA. The CDR3 extends over 16 amino acids. Trimming left V 5 bases short and J 3 bases short, with 18 bases between. As DNA, the CDR3 is TGTGCCAGCAGCCGATCTGGGGGGCAGGGGACAGATACGCAGTATTTT. Protein: CASSRSGGQGTDTQYF.

This clone was seen a single time. The gene calls are TRBV11-2 and TRBJ2-4, with D possibly TRBD2 on 6 matching bases. The V end was cut by 5 bases, the J end by 8 bases, with 22 bases between. The CDR3 contains 16 residues. Germline-derived CDR1 and CDR2 are SGHAT and FQNNGV. The CDR3 DNA follows: TGTGCCAGCAGCCCTATCCGGGCGGGAAGTACGGACATTCAGTACTTC. Residues: CASSPIRAGSTDIQYF.

V and J are TRBV2 and TRBJ2-3; D is perhaps TRBD1 or TRBD2 (5 bases each). The V end lost 7 bases, the J end lost 0 bases, and 11 bases lay between the germline ends. This CDR3 has 14 amino acids. The germline V gene has CDR1 SNHLY and CDR2 FYNNEI. The DNA of the CDR3 is TGTGCCAGCAAATGGGACCGGAGCACAGATACGCAGTATTTT. Its translation: CASKWDRSTDTQYF.

The chain is built from TRBV4-1 and TRBJ2-5, with D uncertain. The DNA end is a closer match to TRBJ2-7, so the J assignment may be wrong. The germline V gene has CDR1 MGHRA and CDR2 YSYEKL. The CDR3 spans 15 residues. Here the CDR3 reads CASSQGVGHSYEQYF. The CDR3 nucleotides are TGCGCCAGCAGCCAAGGCGTTGGGCACTCCTACGAGCAGTACTTC.

The rearrangement joins TRBV4-3 to TRBJ2-3; D possibly uses TRBD1 or TRBD2 (5 bases each). Germline CDR1 reads LGHNA; CDR2 reads YSLEER. V lost 3 bases and J 6 bases, leaving 19 bases between the germline ends. This CDR3 has 16 residues. CDR3 protein: CASSQLGTDIVDTQYF. The CDR3 DNA follows: TGCGCCAGCAGCCAGTTGGGGACGGACATAGTGGATACGCAGTATTTT.